This TCR beta chain came from a study of T cells after yellow fever vaccination. The study's findings and limits: The study re-detected most primary-vaccination clones after the booster (nearly 97% CD4, roughly 91% CD8). In FACS-sorted repertoires, abundant clonotypes from the bulk population could appear as contaminants.

To note about this clonotype: What it binds is not known. Relative to the germline gene, one junction end is altered; a read error may explain this.

Template switching with 5'RACE generated the TCR cDNA and added a universal primer site and UMIs. TCRdb re-analysed the 5' RACE reads in MiXCR, keeping a single row per CDR3 protein. The sample shows nearly 550,000 distinct CDR3 sequences, 15% to 20% of them seen only once. CDR3 length: 14 residues. CDR1 is SEHNR and CDR2 is FQNEAQ in the germline V gene (reference sequence). Source: PBMCs, taken 15 days after the yellow fever booster vaccination. This chain links TRBV7-9 with TRBJ2-2; 7 bases are shared with TRBD2. The sequence derives from a man aged 25 to 40 who received the YFV17D yellow fever vaccine. This CDR3 reads CSSSGTGNTGELFF. CDR3 in DNA: TGTTCCAGCAGCGGGACGGGGAACACCGGGGAGCTGTTTTTT.